This T cell receptor (beta chain) was recovered during a study of CD8 T cells in ankylosing spondylitis. TCRdb re-called the 5' RACE reads through MiXCR, storing one row per CDR3 protein. The table records hundreds of thousands of distinct CDR3 sequences, around 20% of them present only once. There are 15 residues in the CDR3. V lost 5 bases to trimming and J lost 5 bases, with 17 bases between them. Germline CDR1 MGHRA, CDR2 YSYEKL. The clonotype was recovered from a male donor with ankylosing spondylitis or in good health (not recorded which). J is TRBJ2-3 and V is TRBV4-1; a weak D match, TRBD2 (5 bases). Material: blood, either unsorted or a sorted T cell fraction (not recorded which). CDR3 in DNA: TGCGCCAGCAGCTCCGCACTACAGAGGGAAGATACGCAGTATTTT. This sequence encodes CASSSALQREDTQYF.